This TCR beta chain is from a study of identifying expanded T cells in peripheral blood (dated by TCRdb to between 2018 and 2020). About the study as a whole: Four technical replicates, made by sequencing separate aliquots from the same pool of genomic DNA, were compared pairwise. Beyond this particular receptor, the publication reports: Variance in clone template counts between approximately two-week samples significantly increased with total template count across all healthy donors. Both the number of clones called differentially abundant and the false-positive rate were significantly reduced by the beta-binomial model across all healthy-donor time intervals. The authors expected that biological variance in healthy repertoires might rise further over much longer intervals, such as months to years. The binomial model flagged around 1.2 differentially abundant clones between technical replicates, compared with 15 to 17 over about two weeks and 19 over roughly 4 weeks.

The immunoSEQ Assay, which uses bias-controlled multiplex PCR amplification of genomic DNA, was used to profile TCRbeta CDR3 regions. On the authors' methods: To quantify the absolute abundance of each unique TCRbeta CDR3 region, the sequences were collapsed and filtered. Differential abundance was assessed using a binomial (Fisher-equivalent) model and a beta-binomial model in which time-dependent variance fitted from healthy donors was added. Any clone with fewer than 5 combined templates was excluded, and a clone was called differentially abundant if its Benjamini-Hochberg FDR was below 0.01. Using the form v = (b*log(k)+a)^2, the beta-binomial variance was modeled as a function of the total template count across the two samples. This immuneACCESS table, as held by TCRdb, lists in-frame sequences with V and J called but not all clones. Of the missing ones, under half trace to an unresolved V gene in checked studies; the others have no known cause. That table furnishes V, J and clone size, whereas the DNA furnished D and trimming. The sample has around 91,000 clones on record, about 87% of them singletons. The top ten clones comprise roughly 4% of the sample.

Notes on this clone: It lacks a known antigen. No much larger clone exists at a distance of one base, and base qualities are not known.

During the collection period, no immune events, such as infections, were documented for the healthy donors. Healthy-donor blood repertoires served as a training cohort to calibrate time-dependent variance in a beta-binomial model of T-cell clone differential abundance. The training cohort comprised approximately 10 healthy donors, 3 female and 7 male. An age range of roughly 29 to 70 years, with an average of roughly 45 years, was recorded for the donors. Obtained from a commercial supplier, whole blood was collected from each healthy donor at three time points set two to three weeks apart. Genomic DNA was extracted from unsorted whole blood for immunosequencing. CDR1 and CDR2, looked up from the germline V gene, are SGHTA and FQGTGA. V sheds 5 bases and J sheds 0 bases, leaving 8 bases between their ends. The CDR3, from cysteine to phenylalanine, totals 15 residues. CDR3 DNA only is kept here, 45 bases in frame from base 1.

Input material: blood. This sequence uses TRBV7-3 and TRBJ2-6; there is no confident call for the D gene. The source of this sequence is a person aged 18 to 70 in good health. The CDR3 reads CASSPDISGANVLTF. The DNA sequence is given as TGTGCCAGCAGCCCTGACATCTCTGGGGCCAACGTCCTGACTTTC.